These 5 T cell receptor beta chains share one sample of origin, sequenced in a study of cytomegalovirus exposure and HLA in healthy donors. PCR was performed using 60 Vbeta and 13 Jbeta primers. Sequencing used immunoSEQ multiplex PCR; TCRdb keeps in-frame clones, though not all of them. The top ten hold less than 20% of the sample, which has approximately 40,000 clones, about 66% seen once. Sequencing was carried out using PBMCs. The receptors were gathered from a man in his forties or fifties in good health and CMV-seropositive.

The rearrangement uses TRBV9 and TRBJ2-7, with 10 nucleotides matching TRBD1. The germline gives CDR1 SGDLS, CDR2 YYNGEE. The CDR3 covers 14 residues. J was trimmed by 2 bases and V by 4 bases; bases with no gene match: 3. The DNA of the CDR3 is TGTGCCAGCAGCCCGGGACAGGGGACCTACGAGCAGTACTTC. It codes for CASSPGQGTYEQYF.

The V and J genes are TRBV4-2 and TRBJ1-4; possibly TRBD1 for D (6 bases). In germline, CDR1 is LGHNA, CDR2 YNFKEQ. V was shortened by 4 bases and J by 4 bases, with 10 bases between the two germline ends. The length of the CDR3 is 14 residues. The CDR3 protein is CASSPRQDNEKLFF. The CDR3 DNA sequence: TGTGCCAGCAGCCCCCGACAGGATAATGAAAAACTGTTTTTT.

V gene TRBV14 combines with J gene TRBJ2-5, with TRBD2 identical over 9 bases. The CDR3 totals 18 residues. V lost 1 base to trimming and J lost 6 bases; unmatched junction nucleotides: 15. CDR1 is SGHDN, CDR2 FVKESK, per germline. The CDR3 coding sequence is TGTGCCAGCAGCCAAGGATGGGGTAGCGGGGGAACTACAAAGACCCAGTACTTC. Protein: CASSQGWGSGGTTKTQYF.

The chain has TRBV9 and TRBJ1-2; the D is unclear. The CDR3 has 16 residues. The germline V gene encodes CDR1 SGDLS and CDR2 YYNGEE. The V gene lost 3 bases and the J gene lost 3 bases, with 18 bases spanning the gap. CDR3 sequence reads: CASSALGAGSDYGYTF. For the CDR3, the DNA is TGTGCCAGCAGCGCCCTTGGAGCGGGCAGCGACTATGGCTACACCTTC.

The rearrangement links TRBV9 to TRBJ2-7; 7 nucleotides line up with TRBD2. V lost 3 bases to trimming and J lost 0 bases; unmatched junction nucleotides: 3. CDR1 is SGDLS and CDR2 is YYNGEE in the germline V gene. The CDR3 has 14 amino acids. CDR3 region: CASSAGLGSYEQYF. In DNA form, the CDR3 reads TGTGCCAGCAGCGCCGGACTAGGCTCCTACGAGCAGTACTTC. The whole variable domain, filled in from reference TRBV9 and TRBJ2-7, reads DSGVTQTPKHLITATGQRVTLRCSPRSGDLSVYWYQQSLDQGLQFLIQYYNGEERAKGNILERFSAQQFPDLHSELNLSSLELGDSALYFCASSAGLGSYEQYFGPGTRLTVT.